This TCR beta chain originates from a study of shared clonotypes between healthy human individuals. Libraries were prepared by immunoSEQ multiplex PCR; TCRdb keeps only in-frame clonotypes and omits some of them. Of over 800,000 clones listed, more than 85% were seen once; the top ten hold 24%. It was CD45RO-negative cells, positively selected for CCR7, that made up naive CD8 cells, with terminally differentiated effector memory CD45RA+ cells excluded. Per the germline V gene, CDR1 is SEHNR and CDR2 is FQNEAQ (reference sequence). V shed 2 bases and J 2 bases; nucleotides not matched to a gene: 7. There are 16 residues in the CDR3.

The rearrangement links TRBV7-9 to TRBJ1-2; TRBD1 aligns across 8 bases. The sample comprised naive CD8+ T cells sorted from blood. This sequence was found in a man younger than 45 in good health. For the CDR3, the DNA is TGTGCCAGCAGCTTAATGGGGACAGGCGTCAACTATGGCTACACCTTC. Translating it yields CASSLMGTGVNYGYTF.